These 14 T cell receptor beta chains were all obtained from the same sample, sequenced in a study of CD8 T cells in Susac syndrome. With random hexamers, roughly 0.45 to 1 ug RNA was reverse transcribed. Via MiXCR, TCRdb re-called the immunoSEQ multiplex PCR reads, giving one row per CDR3 protein. Among about 250,000 distinct CDR3 sequences listed, roughly 95% were seen once. Sequencing was carried out using CD4+ T cells from PBMCs. Receptors were obtained from a human donor with multiple sclerosis.

Only one count was recorded for this clonotype. V and J are TRBV3-1 and TRBJ2-7, with TRBD2 matching 9 bases. The CDR3 length is 16 residues. J lost 0 bases, V lost 5 bases, and 8 bases had no gene match. Germline V gene sequence: CDR1 LGHDT, CDR2 YNNKEL (reference sequence). CDR3 protein: CASSSALAGSSYEQYF. The CDR3 DNA reads as TGTGCCAGCAGCTCTGCTCTAGCGGGGAGCTCCTACGAGCAGTACTTC.

This chain joins TRBV12-3 or TRBV12-4 and TRBJ2-1; D possibly uses TRBD1 or TRBD2 (5 bases each). The CDR3 extends over 15 amino acids. V gave up 5 bases and J gave up 4 bases, with 15 bases separating them. The CDR3 DNA follows: TGTGCCAGCAGTCCGTCGAGGGGTTCGTACAATGAGCAGTTCTTC. The encoded protein is CASSPSRGSYNEQFF.

The chain couples TRBV5-1 to TRBJ2-1; D is ambiguous. Trimming took 4 bases from V and 9 from J, leaving 20 bases between them. Germline assignment: CDR1 SGHRS and CDR2 YFSETQ. There are 15 residues in the CDR3. As DNA, the CDR3 is TGCGCCAGCAGCCCGGTAGGAACCCTAGTTGGTGAGCAGTTCTTC. It specifies CASSPVGTLVGEQFF.

The genes are TRBV6-2 or TRBV6-3 and TRBJ2-1; TRBD2 matches 11 bases. V lost 6 bases, J lost 4 bases, and 5 bases stayed unmatched. This CDR3 has 15 residues. The V gene's germline CDR1 is MNHEY and CDR2 SVGEGT. The CDR3 here is CASRRGTSGYNEQFF. The CDR3, as DNA: TGTGCCAGCAGGCGTGGGACTAGCGGTTACAATGAGCAGTTCTTC.

V and J are TRBV29-1 and TRBJ2-3, with D maybe TRBD2 (6 bases). The CDR3 has 14 residues. Germline CDR1 is SQVTM and CDR2 is ANQGSEA. V was cut by 5 bases and J by 0 bases, with 12 bases left in between. As DNA, the CDR3 is TGCAGCGTTACTTCGGGACTCAGCACAGATACGCAGTATTTT. Translation gives CSVTSGLSTDTQYF.

The chain joins TRBV19 to TRBJ1-1; 9 bases align to TRBD1. Germline CDR1 LNHDA, CDR2 SQIVND (reference sequence). There are 14 residues in the CDR3. Trimming at V came to 3 bases and at J to 8 bases, leaving 7 bases not matched to a gene. The CDR3 sequence is CASSINRDRAEAFF. The CDR3 bases are TGTGCCAGTAGTATCAACCGGGACAGGGCCGAAGCTTTCTTT.

This chain joins TRBV11-1 and TRBJ2-1, with TRBD2 matching over 15 bases. Germline lookup yields CDR1 SGHAT and CDR2 FQDESV (reference sequence). With 3 bases clipped from V and 7 bases from J, the junction kept 4 bases outside the gene matches. The CDR3 runs 16 residues. The CDR3, as DNA: TGTGCCAGCAGCTTCGGACTAGCGGGAGGGCCGAATGAGCAGTTCTTC. This encodes CASSFGLAGGPNEQFF. Combining the CDR3 with reference TRBV11-1 and TRBJ2-1 gives the whole variable domain EAEVAQSPRYKITEKSQAVAFWCDPISGHATLYWYRQILGQGPELLVQFQDESVVDDSQLPKDRFSAERLKGVDSTLKIQPAELGDSAMYLCASSFGLAGGPNEQFFGPGTRLTVL.

The chain carries TRBV9 and TRBJ1-5, with D possibly being TRBD1 (5 bases). Trimming removed 0 bases from V and 2 bases from J, with 12 bases in between. This CDR3 is built from 16 residues. Germline CDR1 reads SGDLS; CDR2 reads YYNGEE. CDR3 bases: TGTGCCAGCAGCGTAGGTCTCGGGGGAGGCAATCAGCCCCAGCATTTT. Its protein is CASSVGLGGGNQPQHF.

This clonotype was recorded only once. This sequence joins TRBV12-3 or TRBV12-4 and TRBJ2-3; no clear D gene. The CDR3 is 13 amino acids. V lost 3 bases and J 9 bases, leaving 13 bases between the germline ends. CDR3 in DNA: TGTGCCAGCAGTTTTCATCAGGACGGGACGCAGTATTTT. Residues: CASSFHQDGTQYF.

The V gene is TRBV6-4, the J gene TRBJ1-6; TRBD1 might be the D (5 bases). The CDR3 loop spans 14 amino acids. The germline V and J ends were trimmed by 2 bases and 9 bases, with 11 bases remaining between them. Germline V CDR1 and CDR2: MRHNA, SNTAGT. The CDR3 coding sequence is TGTGCCAGCAGTGACATGGGGGTGGGTTCACCCCTCCACTTT. Amino acids: CASSDMGVGSPLHF.

The chain couples TRBV7-2 to TRBJ1-1; weak D call: TRBD1 (6 bases). This CDR3 has 15 amino acids. The germline V gene encodes CDR1 SGHTA and CDR2 FQGNSA. Trimming took off 5 bases at V and 1 base at J, with 14 bases between the two ends. This CDR3 reads CASSPYREGNTEAFF. CDR3 DNA: TGTGCCAGCAGCCCATACAGGGAAGGGAACACTGAAGCTTTCTTT.

A single count supports this clonotype. V is TRBV27 and J is TRBJ1-2; no reliable D call. Trimming cost V 1 base and J 2 bases, with 17 bases left between them. Germline CDR1 MNHEY, CDR2 SMNVEV (reference sequence). This CDR3 is 17 amino acids long. The DNA for the CDR3 is TGTGCCAGCAGTTTATTTGCAGGTTCTGGTTCAAACTATGGCTACACCTTC. Translated, it gives CASSLFAGSGSNYGYTF.

V and J are TRBV20-1 and TRBJ1-2; the match to TRBD1 covers 8 bases. This CDR3 is 14 amino acids long. Germline trimming cut 6 bases from V and 4 bases from J; bases unmatched to any gene: 10. The germline CDR1 and CDR2 sequences are DFQATT and SNEGSKA (reference sequence). The CDR3 is CSAKTGVTLYGYTF. CDR3 coding DNA: TGCAGTGCAAAGACAGGGGTGACCCTCTATGGCTACACCTTC.

The genes are TRBV28 and TRBJ1-6; a possible D gene is TRBD1 (5 bases). CDR1 is MDHEN and CDR2 is SYDVKM in the germline V gene. The CDR3 is made up of 18 amino acids. V was trimmed by 5 bases and J by 9 bases, leaving 26 bases between them. In DNA, the CDR3 is TGTGCCAGCAGTCACAGTACGTGGGTTTCGGGGGGAGCTTCACCCCTCCACTTT. This codes for CASSHSTWVSGGASPLHF.